This T cell receptor (beta chain) was captured by sequencing in a study of blood T cell repertoires in COVID-19. The wider study: Sites in the United States, Italy and Spain provided acute and convalescent COVID-19 samples. PBMCs, B-cell-depleted T cells, or T cells provided the cDNA or gDNA that made up the material.

Study processing details: How many nucleated cells were present was estimated from reference gene primer amplification. Repertoires were generated with immunoSEQ multiplex PCR, while TCRdb's copy carries only in-frame clones and drops some. V and J calls and clone size are given by that table; D and trimming were obtained from the DNA. Counted here are about 130,000 clones, 80% to 90% occurring once; the ten biggest clones make up 3% to 4.5%. The CDR3 covers 15 residues. V was clipped by 0 bases and J by 7 bases, with 15 bases between them. Germline CDR1 reads SGHTA; CDR2 reads FQGNSA. This clone was counted once.

The rearrangement joins TRBV7-2 to TRBJ2-5; TRBD2 might be the D (6 bases). The TCR was taken from a woman in her sixties or seventies with acute or convalescent COVID-19. The sample taken for sequencing was peripheral blood. CDR3 bases: TGTGCCAGCAGCTTAGCCCATAGCGGCCGGGGGACCCAGTACTTC. Protein sequence: CASSLAHSGRGTQYF.